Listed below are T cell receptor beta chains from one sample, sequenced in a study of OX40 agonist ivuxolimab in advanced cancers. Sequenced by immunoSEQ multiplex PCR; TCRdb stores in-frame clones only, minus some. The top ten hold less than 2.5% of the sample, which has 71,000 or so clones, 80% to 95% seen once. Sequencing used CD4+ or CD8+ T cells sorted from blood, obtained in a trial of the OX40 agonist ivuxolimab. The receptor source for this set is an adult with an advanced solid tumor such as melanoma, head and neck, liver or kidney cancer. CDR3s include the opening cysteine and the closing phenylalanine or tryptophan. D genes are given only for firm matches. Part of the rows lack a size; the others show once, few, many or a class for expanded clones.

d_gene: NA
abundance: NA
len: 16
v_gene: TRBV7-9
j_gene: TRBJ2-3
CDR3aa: CASSLLPGQPTDTQYF
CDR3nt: TGTGCCAGCAGCTTATTACCCGGACAGCCCACAGATACGCAGTATTTT

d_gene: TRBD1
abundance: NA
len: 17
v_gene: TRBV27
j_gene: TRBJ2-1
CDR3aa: CASSLRVGTGGLNEQFF
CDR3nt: TGTGCCAGCAGTCTAAGGGTTGGGACAGGGGGTCTCAATGAGCAGTTCTTC

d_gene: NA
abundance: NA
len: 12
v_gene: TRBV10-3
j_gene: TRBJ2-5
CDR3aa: CATSAPTETQYF
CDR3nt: TGTGCCACTTCCGCTCCCACCGAGACCCAGTACTTC

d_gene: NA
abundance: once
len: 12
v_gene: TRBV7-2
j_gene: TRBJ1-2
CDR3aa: CASSLYSSGYTF
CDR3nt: TGTGCCAGCAGCTTGTACAGCAGCGGCTACACCTTC

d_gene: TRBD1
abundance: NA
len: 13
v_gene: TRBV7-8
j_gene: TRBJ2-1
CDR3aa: CASSLGQVNEQFF
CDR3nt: TGTGCCAGCAGCTTGGGACAGGTTAATGAGCAGTTCTTC

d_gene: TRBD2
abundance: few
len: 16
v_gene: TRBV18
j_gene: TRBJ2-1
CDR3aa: CASSPPRTSGDNEQFF
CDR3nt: TGTGCCAGCTCCCCCCCCCGGACTAGCGGGGACAATGAGCAGTTCTTC

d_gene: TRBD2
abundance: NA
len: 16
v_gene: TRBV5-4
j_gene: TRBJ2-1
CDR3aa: CASSPVGSGAYNEQFF
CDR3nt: TGTGCCAGCAGCCCTGTGGGTAGCGGGGCGTACAATGAGCAGTTCTTC

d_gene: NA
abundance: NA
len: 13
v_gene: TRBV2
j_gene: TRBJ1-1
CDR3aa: CASSENVNTEAFF
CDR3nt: TGTGCCAGCAGTGAAAATGTGAACACTGAAGCTTTCTTT

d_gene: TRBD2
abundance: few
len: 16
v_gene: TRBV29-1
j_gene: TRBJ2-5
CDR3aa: CSVVAGAGDKQETQYF
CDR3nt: TGCAGCGTTGTAGCGGGGGCCGGAGATAAACAAGAGACCCAGTACTTC

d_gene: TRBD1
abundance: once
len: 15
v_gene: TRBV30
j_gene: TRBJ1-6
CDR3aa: CAWRPGQLLGSPLHF
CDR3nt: TGTGCCTGGCGTCCGGGACAGCTTCTTGGTTCACCCCTCCACTTT

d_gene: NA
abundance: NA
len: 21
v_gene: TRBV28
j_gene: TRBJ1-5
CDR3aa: CASSWSPGTVAGRIGNQPQHF
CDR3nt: TGTGCCAGCAGTTGGAGTCCAGGTACAGTGGCGGGTAGGATCGGTAATCAGCCCCAGCATTTT

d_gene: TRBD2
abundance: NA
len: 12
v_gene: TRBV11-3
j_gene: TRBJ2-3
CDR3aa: CASSLGGDTQYF
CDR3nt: TGTGCCAGCAGCCTGGGGGGGGATACGCAGTATTTT

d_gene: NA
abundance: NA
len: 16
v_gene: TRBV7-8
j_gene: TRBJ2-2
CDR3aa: CASSQPGGTNTGELFF
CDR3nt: TGTGCCAGCAGCCAGCCAGGCGGGACGAACACCGGGGAGCTGTTTTTT

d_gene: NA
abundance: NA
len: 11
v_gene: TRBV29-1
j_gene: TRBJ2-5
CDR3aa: CSVGVQETQYF
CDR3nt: TGCAGCGTTGGGGTCCAAGAGACCCAGTACTTC

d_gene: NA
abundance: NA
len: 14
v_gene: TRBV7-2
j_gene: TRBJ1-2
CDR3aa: CASSPSGQFYGYTF
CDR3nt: TGTGCCAGCAGCCCGAGCGGACAGTTCTATGGCTACACCTTC